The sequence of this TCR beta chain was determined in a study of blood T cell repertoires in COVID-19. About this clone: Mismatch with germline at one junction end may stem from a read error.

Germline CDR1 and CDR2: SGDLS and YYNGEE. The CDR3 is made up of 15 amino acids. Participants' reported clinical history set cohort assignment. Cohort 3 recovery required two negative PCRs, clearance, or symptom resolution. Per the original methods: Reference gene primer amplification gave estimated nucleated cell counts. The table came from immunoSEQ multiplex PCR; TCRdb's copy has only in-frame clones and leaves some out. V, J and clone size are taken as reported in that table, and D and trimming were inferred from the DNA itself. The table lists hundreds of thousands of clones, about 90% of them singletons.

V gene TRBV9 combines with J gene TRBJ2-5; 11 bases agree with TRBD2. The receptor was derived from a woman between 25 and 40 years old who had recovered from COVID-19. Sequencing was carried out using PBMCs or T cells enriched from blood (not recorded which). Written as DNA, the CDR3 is TGTGCCAGCACCGTAGCGGGGGGGCCTAGAGAGACCCAGTACTTC. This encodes CASTVAGGPRETQYF.